Below, one T cell receptor beta chain is given with its context. These data come from a study of blood T cell repertoires in COVID-19. Germline CDR1 and CDR2: DFQATT and SNEGSKA (reference sequence). The CDR3 runs to 16 residues. Trimming took 3 bases from V and 5 from J, leaving 20 bases between them. The authors' processing: Amplification from reference gene primers served as the basis for estimated nucleated cell counts. Generated by immunoSEQ multiplex PCR, the TCRdb table keeps only in-frame clones and is missing some. V and J calls and clone size are copied from that table; D and trimming were computed from the DNA. The table includes more than 45,000 clones, around 87% detected once.

The receptor was isolated from a woman aged 55-70 years with COVID-19, enrolled during active disease. The chain uses TRBV20-1 and TRBJ2-1; perhaps TRBD1 as D (6 bases). The sample comprised peripheral blood. The CDR3 spells CSASPLGHHGDNEQFF. The CDR3, as DNA: TGCAGTGCTAGTCCCCTGGGACACCATGGGGACAATGAGCAGTTCTTC.